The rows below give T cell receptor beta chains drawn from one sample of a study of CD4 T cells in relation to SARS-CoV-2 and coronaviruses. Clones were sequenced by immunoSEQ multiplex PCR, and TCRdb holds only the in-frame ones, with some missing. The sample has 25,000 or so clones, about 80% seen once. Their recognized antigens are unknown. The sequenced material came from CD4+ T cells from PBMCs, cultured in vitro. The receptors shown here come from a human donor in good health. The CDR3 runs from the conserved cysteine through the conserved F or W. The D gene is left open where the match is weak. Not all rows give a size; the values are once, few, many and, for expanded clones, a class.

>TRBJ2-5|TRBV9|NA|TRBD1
CASSVVTGGPETQYF
TGTGCCAGCAGCGTAGTAACAGGGGGTCCAGAGACCCAGTACTTC
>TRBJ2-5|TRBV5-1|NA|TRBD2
CASSLAGTRQETQYF
TGCGCCAGCAGCTTGGCCGGGACTAGACAAGAGACCCAGTACTTC
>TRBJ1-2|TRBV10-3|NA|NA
CAIAGQGDYGYTF
TGTGCCATAGCGGGACAAGGGGACTATGGCTACACCTTC
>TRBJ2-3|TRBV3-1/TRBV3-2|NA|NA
CASSLSPGVEQYF
TGTGCCAGCAGCCTAAGTCCGGGGGTTGAGCAGTATTTT
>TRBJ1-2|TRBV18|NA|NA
CASSPETTAANYGYTF
TGTGCCAGCTCACCAGAAACGACGGCCGCTAACTATGGCTACACCTTC
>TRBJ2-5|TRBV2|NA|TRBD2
CASRLAGAGRETQYF
TGTGCCAGCAGGCTCGCGGGAGCGGGTAGGGAGACCCAGTACTTC
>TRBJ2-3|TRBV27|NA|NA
CAGKGQGLSVDTQYF
TGTGCCGGAAAAGGCCAGGGGTTGTCGGTAGATACGCAGTATTTT
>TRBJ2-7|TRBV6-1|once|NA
CASSERGVIPRTYEQYF
TGTGCCAGCAGTGAGAGGGGCGTGATCCCCAGGACCTACGAGCAGTACTTC
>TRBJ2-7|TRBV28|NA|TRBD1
CASSLSRGRSEQYF
TGTGCCAGCAGTTTATCCAGGGGGCGGTCCGAGCAGTACTTC
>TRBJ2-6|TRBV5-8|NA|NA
CASSLYVGGANVLTF
TGTGCCAGCAGCCTTTATGTCGGGGGGGCCAACGTCCTGACTTTC
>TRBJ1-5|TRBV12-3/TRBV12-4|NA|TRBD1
CASNSGGLQPQHF
TGTGCCAGCAATTCAGGGGGTTTGCAGCCCCAGCATTTT
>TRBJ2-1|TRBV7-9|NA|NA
CASIHPLAREQGEQFF
TGTGCCAGCATCCACCCCCTAGCCCGAGAGCAGGGTGAGCAGTTCTTC
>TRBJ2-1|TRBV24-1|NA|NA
CATSDFASSSYNEQFF
TGTGCCACCAGTGATTTCGCGTCAAGCTCCTACAATGAGCAGTTCTTC
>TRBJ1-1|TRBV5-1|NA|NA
CASSLTGNTEAFF
TGCGCCAGCAGCTTGACAGGGAACACTGAAGCTTTCTTT
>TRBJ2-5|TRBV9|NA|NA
CASSVVGVGVETQYF
TGTGCCAGCAGCGTAGTGGGGGTAGGCGTGGAGACCCAGTACTTC
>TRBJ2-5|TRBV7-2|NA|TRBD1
CASNDRGRSEETQYF
TGTGCCAGCAACGACAGGGGTCGGTCAGAGGAGACCCAGTACTTC